The clone carrying this T cell receptor beta chain was detected ten times or more. The antigen remains undetermined. This library used roughly 0.4 ug RNA and molecular barcoded adaptors spanning alpha/delta and beta/gamma chains. TCRdb called the reads again in MiXCR, with one record for every CDR3 protein. The sample lists about 40,000 distinct CDR3 sequences; 12% were seen once. The CDR3 is 12 residues long. Trimming stripped 6 bases from V and 9 bases from J, with 12 bases between. These data come from a study of read filtering for tumor transcriptome and immune sequencing. For the study at large: Among patients, roughly 17 were male and around 14 female, aged roughly 47 to 90 (mean about 66). Findings of the study overall: Approximately 80% of IR-seq clonotypes had one read, totaling approximately 3.5% of reads; RNA-seq: about 70% and 40%.

The specimen was a population of CD138-negative cells sorted from bone marrow. This sequence joins TRBV12-3 or TRBV12-4 and TRBJ2-1, with a weak D call TRBD1 (6 bases). The TCR was taken from a donor at least 40 years old with multiple myeloma. The CDR3 DNA is TGTGCCAGCAGCCGACAGGAGACTGAGCAGTTCTTC. Protein sequence: CASSRQETEQFF.